Listed below are T cell receptor beta chains from one sample, sequenced in a study of blood T cell dynamics during melanoma immunotherapy. Clones were read by immunoSEQ multiplex PCR, and TCRdb kept only the in-frame ones, dropping some. The data contain approximately 13,000 clones, around 91% of them singletons. The specimen was effector memory CD8+ T cells from blood, collected from a patient treated with checkpoint blockade. These TCRs come from a human donor with melanoma. Each CDR3 is given with its conserved first and last residue. Fields, in order: J gene, V gene, D gene, clone size, CDR3 DNA, CDR3 protein. A D gene is named only where the DNA matches it firmly. A clone size is listed for some rows: how often the clone was seen (once, few, many), or a class if it is expanded.

J gene: TRBJ2-1; V gene: TRBV9; D gene: TRBD2; clone size: NA; CDR3 DNA: TGTGCCAGCAGCACCATGGGACTAGCGGGAGGGGGATCCTACAATGAGCAGTTCTTC; CDR3 protein: CASSTMGLAGGGSYNEQFF
J gene: TRBJ2-1; V gene: TRBV6-5; D gene: NA; clone size: NA; CDR3 DNA: TGTGCCACCGGGGATTGGCCACCAGGCAATGAGCAGTTCTTC; CDR3 protein: CATGDWPPGNEQFF
J gene: TRBJ2-7; V gene: TRBV21-1; D gene: NA; clone size: NA; CDR3 DNA: TGTGCCAGCAGCAAAGGCCGAGGGGGGGTAACCTCCTACGAGCAGTACTTC; CDR3 protein: CASSKGRGGVTSYEQYF
J gene: TRBJ2-7; V gene: TRBV19; D gene: TRBD1; clone size: NA; CDR3 DNA: TGTGCCAGTAGTTTCCGGGACAGTGCCTACGAGCAGTACTTC; CDR3 protein: CASSFRDSAYEQYF
J gene: TRBJ2-7; V gene: TRBV27; D gene: TRBD1; clone size: NA; CDR3 DNA: TGTGCCAGCAGTTTTTACCCAGGGGGCAGCTACGAGCAGTACTTC; CDR3 protein: CASSFYPGGSYEQYF
J gene: TRBJ2-7; V gene: TRBV7-9; D gene: NA; clone size: NA; CDR3 DNA: TGTGCCAGCAGTCCACCCTGGACGAACAACGAGCAGTACTTC; CDR3 protein: CASSPPWTNNEQYF
J gene: TRBJ2-7; V gene: TRBV4-1; D gene: NA; clone size: once; CDR3 DNA: TGCGCCAGCAGCTTAAACCGGGCCCCCTCCTACGAGCAGTACTTC; CDR3 protein: CASSLNRAPSYEQYF
J gene: TRBJ1-1; V gene: TRBV10-2; D gene: NA; clone size: NA; CDR3 DNA: TGCGCCAGCACTGAGACAGGAGAAATGAACACTGAAGCTTTCTTT; CDR3 protein: CASTETGEMNTEAFF
J gene: TRBJ1-2; V gene: TRBV9; D gene: NA; clone size: NA; CDR3 DNA: TGTGCCAGCAGCGGCGGCGGGGGGGCCGGTAACTATGGCTACACCTTC; CDR3 protein: CASSGGGGAGNYGYTF
J gene: TRBJ2-7; V gene: TRBV9; D gene: NA; clone size: NA; CDR3 DNA: TGTGCCAGCAGCGTAGGCTCACCCTACGAGCAGTACTTC; CDR3 protein: CASSVGSPYEQYF
J gene: TRBJ2-1; V gene: TRBV28; D gene: TRBD2; clone size: NA; CDR3 DNA: TGTGCCAGCAGTTTGGAGACTAGCGGGCCTTACAATGAGCAGTTCTTC; CDR3 protein: CASSLETSGPYNEQFF
J gene: TRBJ2-1; V gene: TRBV6-5; D gene: NA; clone size: NA; CDR3 DNA: TGTGCCAGCAGTTACTTAGCAGGGGCCTACAATGAGCAGTTCTTC; CDR3 protein: CASSYLAGAYNEQFF
J gene: TRBJ2-7; V gene: TRBV7-9; D gene: NA; clone size: NA; CDR3 DNA: TGTGCCAGCAGCTTAGACGGGTACTCCTACGAGCAGTACTTC; CDR3 protein: CASSLDGYSYEQYF
J gene: TRBJ1-1; V gene: TRBV29-1; D gene: NA; clone size: NA; CDR3 DNA: TGCAGCCTGCGCGAGACAGGCAACACTGAAGCTTTCTTT; CDR3 protein: CSLRETGNTEAFF
J gene: TRBJ2-1; V gene: TRBV7-2; D gene: NA; clone size: NA; CDR3 DNA: TGTGCCAGTAAGGGGGGGCAGTTTTACAATGAGCAGTTCTTC; CDR3 protein: CASKGGQFYNEQFF
J gene: TRBJ2-7; V gene: TRBV5-1; D gene: NA; clone size: NA; CDR3 DNA: TGCGCCAGCAGCCCCCCAGGTGCCTACGAGCAGTACTTC; CDR3 protein: CASSPPGAYEQYF
J gene: TRBJ2-1; V gene: TRBV19; D gene: NA; clone size: NA; CDR3 DNA: TGTGCCAGTAGTATTCTGGAGGGTTCCTACAATGAGCAGTTCTTC; CDR3 protein: CASSILEGSYNEQFF
J gene: TRBJ1-2; V gene: TRBV6-1; D gene: TRBD1; clone size: NA; CDR3 DNA: TGTGCCAGCAGTGACCCGGACAGGGGATATGGCTACACCTTC; CDR3 protein: CASSDPDRGYGYTF
J gene: TRBJ2-7; V gene: TRBV4-3; D gene: NA; clone size: once; CDR3 DNA: TGCGCCAGCAGTCCCGGGGGCTCCTACGAGCAGTACTTC; CDR3 protein: CASSPGGSYEQYF
J gene: TRBJ2-1; V gene: TRBV2; D gene: TRBD1; clone size: once; CDR3 DNA: TGTGCCAGCAGGTCGACAGGGGAAAATGAGCAGTTCTTC; CDR3 protein: CASRSTGENEQFF
J gene: TRBJ2-7; V gene: TRBV27; D gene: TRBD2; clone size: NA; CDR3 DNA: TGTGCCAGCAGTGTACTTAGCGGGGAAACCTACGAGCAGTACTTC; CDR3 protein: CASSVLSGETYEQYF
J gene: TRBJ1-1; V gene: TRBV6-9; D gene: NA; clone size: NA; CDR3 DNA: TGTGCCAGCAGTTACGACCCGCGGACAGAAGCTTTCTTT; CDR3 protein: CASSYDPRTEAFF
J gene: TRBJ2-7; V gene: TRBV5-1; D gene: NA; clone size: NA; CDR3 DNA: TGCGCCAGCAGCTTGGAACCGAGCGGAACCTACGAGCAGTACTTC; CDR3 protein: CASSLEPSGTYEQYF
J gene: TRBJ2-7; V gene: TRBV29-1; D gene: NA; clone size: NA; CDR3 DNA: TGCAGCGTTGGTCGGGGGGCATCCTACGAGCAGTACTTC; CDR3 protein: CSVGRGASYEQYF
J gene: TRBJ2-7; V gene: TRBV14; D gene: TRBD2; clone size: NA; CDR3 DNA: TGTGCCAGCAGCCCATCGGGAGCGGGAGACGTCGAGCAGTACTTC; CDR3 protein: CASSPSGAGDVEQYF
J gene: TRBJ2-7; V gene: TRBV11-2; D gene: NA; clone size: NA; CDR3 DNA: TGTGCCAGCAGCTTCCTCTACCACGAGCAGTACTTC; CDR3 protein: CASSFLYHEQYF
J gene: TRBJ1-1; V gene: TRBV19; D gene: NA; clone size: NA; CDR3 DNA: TGTGCCAGTAGTTGGGACGGTAACACTGAAGCTTTCTTT; CDR3 protein: CASSWDGNTEAFF
J gene: TRBJ1-4; V gene: TRBV9; D gene: TRBD1; clone size: once; CDR3 DNA: TGTGCCAGCAGCGGATGGACAGGGACTAATGAAAAACTGTTTTTT; CDR3 protein: CASSGWTGTNEKLFF
J gene: TRBJ2-1; V gene: TRBV28; D gene: NA; clone size: once; CDR3 DNA: TGTGCCAGCAGTCGCAGGGGACCATACAATGAGCAGTTCTTC; CDR3 protein: CASSRRGPYNEQFF
J gene: TRBJ2-7; V gene: TRBV5-4; D gene: TRBD2; clone size: NA; CDR3 DNA: TGTGCCAGCAGCATTACACTAGCGGGAGCCTTAGACCAGTACTTC; CDR3 protein: CASSITLAGALDQYF
J gene: TRBJ2-3; V gene: TRBV19; D gene: NA; clone size: NA; CDR3 DNA: TGTGCCAGTAGTAACGGGCCCACAGATACGCAGTATTTT; CDR3 protein: CASSNGPTDTQYF
J gene: TRBJ2-5; V gene: TRBV2; D gene: NA; clone size: NA; CDR3 DNA: TGTGCCAGCAGGGACCCTCCTGCGGAGACCCAGTACTTC; CDR3 protein: CASRDPPAETQYF
J gene: TRBJ2-2; V gene: TRBV4-1; D gene: NA; clone size: NA; CDR3 DNA: TGCGCCAGCAGCGTTACCGGGGAGCTGTTTTTT; CDR3 protein: CASSVTGELFF
J gene: TRBJ2-7; V gene: TRBV27; D gene: NA; clone size: NA; CDR3 DNA: TGTGCCAGCAGTTTAAGATCGGGCCCCTACGAGCAGTACTTC; CDR3 protein: CASSLRSGPYEQYF
J gene: TRBJ2-7; V gene: TRBV5-6; D gene: TRBD1; clone size: NA; CDR3 DNA: TGTGCCAGCAGCTCACTAGAGGCGGACAGGGGGCTCGGTGAGCAGTACTTC; CDR3 protein: CASSSLEADRGLGEQYF
J gene: TRBJ1-5; V gene: TRBV7-8; D gene: NA; clone size: NA; CDR3 DNA: TGTGCCAGCAGCCTAAGGCTGACAGACAATCAGCCCCAGCATTTT; CDR3 protein: CASSLRLTDNQPQHF
J gene: TRBJ2-1; V gene: TRBV27; D gene: TRBD2; clone size: NA; CDR3 DNA: TGTGCCAGCACCTTTTGGACTAGCCGACCGACCTACAATGAGCAGTTCTTC; CDR3 protein: CASTFWTSRPTYNEQFF